What follows are 26 T cell receptor beta chains derived from one specimen sequenced in a study of vaccination and CD4 T cells after COVID-19. Their target antigens are unknown. The treatment: roughly 10-day PBMC culture with coronavirus spike peptide pools or control peptides (ViraFEST assay). Sequencing of cultured CD4+ T cell DNA used the Oncomine TCR Beta short-read assay. TCRdb re-called the PCR reads through MiXCR, storing one row per CDR3 protein. The table lists over 10,000 distinct CDR3 sequences, less than 70% of them singletons. The material sequenced was CD4+ T cells from blood, cultured in vitro. These receptors originate from a human donor who had recovered from COVID-19.

The chain recombines TRBV2 with TRBJ1-5; D might be TRBD1 (6 bases). The CDR3 totals 16 residues. Germline assignment: CDR1 SNHLY and CDR2 FYNNEI. V was shortened by 1 base and J by 6 bases, with 16 bases between the two germline ends. The CDR3: CASSEGLGGQVQPQHF. In DNA, the CDR3 is TGTGCCAGCAGTGAAGGGCTCGGGGGCCAGGTTCAGCCCCAGCATTTT.

J is TRBJ2-3 and V is TRBV6-1; 10 bases agree with TRBD2. Germline loops: CDR1 MNHNS, CDR2 SASEGT. V dropped 5 bases and J dropped 3; count of bases not matched to a gene: 11. CDR3 size: 17 residues. CDR3 in amino acids: CASSPPAGGPYTDTQYF. The CDR3 DNA is TGTGCCAGCAGTCCACCAGCGGGAGGGCCATATACAGATACGCAGTATTTT.

This clonotype was recorded a few times. V gene TRBV6-5 combines with J gene TRBJ1-1, with 7 bases identical to TRBD1. J gave up 5 bases and V 0 bases, and 3 bases lay outside the gene matches. The CDR3 loop spans 14 amino acids. In germline, CDR1 is MNHEY, CDR2 SVGAGI. As DNA, the CDR3 is TGTGCCAGCAGTTACTCGGAGGGGGCGACTGAAGCTTTCTTT. This gives the protein CASSYSEGATEAFF.

The chain links TRBV7-3 to TRBJ1-1, with D perhaps matching TRBD1 (5 bases). Germline V CDR1 and CDR2: SGHTA, FQGTGA. V lost 5 bases, J lost 3 bases, and 10 bases lay in between. CDR3 length equals 13 residues. The DNA for the CDR3 is TGTGCCAGCAGCGTCCGGGGGGACACTGAAGCTTTCTTT. Translation: CASSVRGDTEAFF. The complete variable domain, with remaining parts taken from reference TRBV7-3 and TRBJ1-1, reads GAGVSQTPSNKVTEKGKYVELRCDPISGHTALYWYRQSLGQGPEFLIYFQGTGAADDSGLPNDRFFAVRPEGSVSTLKIQRTERGDSAVYLCASSVRGDTEAFFGQGTRLTVV.

This chain joins TRBV6-1 and TRBJ2-3; D remains unclear. The V end lost 5 bases, the J end lost 1 base, and 22 bases lay between the germline ends. CDR3 size: 18 residues. Germline V CDR1 and CDR2: MNHNS, SASEGT. The CDR3 spells CASSPWELTRQGTDTQYF. CDR3 coding DNA: TGTGCCAGCAGTCCGTGGGAATTGACGAGGCAGGGCACAGATACGCAGTATTTT.

The chain recombines TRBV3-1 with TRBJ1-5; D unclear. With 0 bases removed from V and 4 bases from J, the gap between germline ends came to 4 bases. The CDR3 sequence is 13 residues long. The germline V gene encodes CDR1 LGHDT and CDR2 YNNKEL (reference sequence). CDR3 residues: CASSQDRNQPQHF. DNA for the CDR3: TGTGCCAGCAGCCAAGACCGAAATCAGCCCCAGCATTTT.

This chain uses TRBV6-2 or TRBV6-3 with TRBJ2-2, with 9 bases aligning to TRBD1. CDR3 length: 15 residues. Germline trimming cut 7 bases from V and 1 base from J; bases unmatched to any gene: 4. The germline CDR1 and CDR2 sequences are MNHEY and SVGEGT. The CDR3 DNA sequence: TGTGCCAGCACCACAGGGGGCCGGAACACCGGGGAGCTGTTTTTT. As protein: CASTTGGRNTGELFF.

V usage is TRBV27 and J usage is TRBJ1-6; no clear D. Trimming shortened V by 5 bases and J by 13 bases, and 21 bases separated the two germline ends. CDR1 MNHEY and CDR2 SMNVEV come from the germline V gene (reference sequence). The CDR3 has 15 residues. This CDR3 reads CASSPVWLPNGPLHF. DNA of the CDR3: TGTGCCAGCAGTCCCGTCTGGCTCCCGAATGGGCCCCTCCACTTT.

V gene TRBV7-3 combines with J gene TRBJ2-3, with TRBD1 identical over 9 bases. Trimming at V came to 5 bases and at J to 9 bases, leaving 12 bases not matched to a gene. The CDR3 is 15 residues long. Per germline, CDR1 SGHTA and CDR2 FQGTGA. Here the CDR3 DNA reads TGTGCCAGCAGCGCCCGACAGGGGGGTAAGGGAACGCAGTATTTT. Protein: CASSARQGGKGTQYF.

The chain has TRBV27 and TRBJ1-1; 10 bases match TRBD1. With 3 bases clipped from V and 3 bases from J, the junction kept 7 bases outside the gene matches. This CDR3 comprises 16 residues. Per germline, CDR1 MNHEY and CDR2 SMNVEV (reference sequence). In nucleotides, the CDR3 is TGTGCCAGCAGTTTTGGGACAGGGACAGGGGACACTGAAGCTTTCTTT. Its protein is CASSFGTGTGDTEAFF.

The chain is built from TRBV2 and TRBJ1-5; D possibly corresponds to TRBD1 (6 bases). The V and J ends lost 2 bases and 4 bases respectively, with 6 bases between them. This CDR3 comprises 13 residues. Germline-derived CDR1 and CDR2 are SNHLY and FYNNEI. CDR3 nucleotides: TGTGCCAGCAGTGAAAGGGGGAATCAGCCCCAGCATTTT. It specifies CASSERGNQPQHF.

This clonotype was observed a single time. The genes are TRBV12-3 or TRBV12-4 and TRBJ2-6; weak D call: TRBD2 (5 bases). The CDR3 covers 15 residues. Between the trimmed V and J ends, which lost 5 bases and 4 bases, there was a span of 12 bases. DNA for the CDR3: TGTGCCAGCAGTCCGGAGGACGAAGGGGCCAACGTCCTGACTTTC. Protein product: CASSPEDEGANVLTF.

The sample holds a few counts of this clonotype. The chain combines TRBV21-1 with TRBJ1-6; TRBD1 reflects the table's D call only, with no check against the DNA. TRBV21-1 is a pseudogene segment. The CDR3 length is 17 residues. The CDR3 DNA reads TGTGCCAGCAGAGGACAGAGCACAAGCTCCTATAATTCACCCCTCCACTTT. Translation gives CASRGQSTSSYNSPLHF.

This clonotype was seen only a few times. The V call is TRBV15, the J call TRBJ2-7, with TRBD1 matching 9 bases. This CDR3 spans 15 amino acids. The J segment lost 2 bases and the V segment lost 11 bases, leaving 13 bases of the junction unmatched. Per germline, CDR1 LNHNV and CDR2 YYDKDF (reference sequence). The CDR3 reads CAVGTGRGRAYEQYF. The CDR3, as DNA: TGTGCCGTCGGGACAGGGAGGGGTAGGGCCTACGAGCAGTACTTC.

This chain uses TRBV6-1 with TRBJ1-5, with a weak D call TRBD1 (5 bases). V lost 1 base, J lost 6 bases, and 16 bases lay in between. This CDR3 has 16 amino acids. Germline CDR1 MNHNS, CDR2 SASEGT. The CDR3, as DNA: TGTGCCAGCAGTGAAGGTGTGTCAGGACAAGTTCAGCCCCAGCATTTT. It encodes CASSEGVSGQVQPQHF.

V gene TRBV18 combines with J gene TRBJ2-5, with D possibly TRBD1 on 6 matching bases. Germline CDR1 and CDR2: KGHSH and LQKENI. Trimming took off 2 bases at V and 4 bases at J, with 11 bases between the two ends. CDR3 size: 14 residues. DNA of the CDR3: TGTGCCAGCTCACCAAGCAGGGGATTAGAGACCCAGTACTTC. It encodes CASSPSRGLETQYF.

The chain links TRBV28 to TRBJ2-5, with 8 bases lining up with TRBD2. CDR3 length equals 15 residues. The J segment lost 10 bases and the V segment lost 3 bases, leaving 13 bases of the junction unmatched. The germline V gene has CDR1 MDHEN and CDR2 SYDVKM. DNA of the CDR3: TGTGCCAGCAGTTTGGTCAGCGGGAGAAGTATTGACCAGTACTTC. This encodes CASSLVSGRSIDQYF.

The rearrangement links TRBV5-4 to TRBJ2-5, with 9 bases aligning to TRBD1. The J segment lost 4 bases and the V segment lost 3 bases, leaving 7 bases of the junction unmatched. Germline CDR1 SGHNT, CDR2 YYREEE (reference sequence). CDR3 length equals 15 residues. The CDR3 DNA reads TGTGCCAGCAGCTGGGGACAGGGTGTAGGAGAGACCCAGTACTTC. Encoded protein: CASSWGQGVGETQYF.

This clonotype was seen more than once but under ten times. The chain recombines TRBV6-2 or TRBV6-3 with TRBJ2-3; the D is unclear. The V end lost 5 bases, the J end lost 4 bases, and 10 bases lay between the germline ends. This CDR3 has 13 amino acids. The germline V gene has CDR1 MNHEY and CDR2 SVGEGT. The CDR3 bases are TGTGCCAGCAGTGAGCAGAGAGCAGATACGCAGTATTTT. Protein: CASSEQRADTQYF.

V is TRBV5-4 and J is TRBJ2-3; TRBD2 matches 14 bases. CDR1 and CDR2 (germline): SGHNT, YYREEE (reference sequence). This CDR3 comprises 16 residues. V trimming: 4 bases; J trimming: 4 bases; junction bases outside the gene matches: 5. The CDR3 DNA reads as TGTGCCAGCAGCCTGACTAGCGGGAGGGTGGCAGATACGCAGTATTTT. Translating it yields CASSLTSGRVADTQYF.

The chain couples TRBV10-3 to TRBJ1-1, with D perhaps TRBD1 (5 bases). Trimming took off 0 bases at V and 3 bases at J, with 14 bases between the two ends. Germline loops: CDR1 ENHRY, CDR2 SYGVKD. The CDR3 runs 16 residues. The CDR3 loop is CAISESRGRRDTEAFF. The CDR3 nucleotides are TGTGCCATCAGTGAGTCGAGGGGCCGCAGGGACACTGAAGCTTTCTTT.

The V call is TRBV28, the J call TRBJ1-2; tentative D call: TRBD1 (6 bases). The length of the CDR3 is 13 residues. The germline V and J ends were trimmed by 9 bases and 4 bases, with 15 bases remaining between them. Germline V gene lookup returns CDR1 MDHEN and CDR2 SYDVKM. The CDR3, as DNA: TGTGCCAGTCTATTACAGGGAGCCTATGGCTACACCTTC. Residues: CASLLQGAYGYTF.

This clonotype showed up just once. The DNA for the CDR3 is TGTGCCAGCAGTTTCGGCCGGGGCCGGAATCAGCCCCAGCATTTT. Translated: CASSFGRGRNQPQHF. The chain carries TRBV12-3 or TRBV12-4 and TRBJ1-5, with D perhaps matching TRBD1 (5 bases). Trimming stripped 3 bases from V and 4 bases from J, with 13 bases between. CDR3 length: 15 amino acids.

The chain carries TRBV7-9 and TRBJ2-7; either TRBD1 or TRBD2 may supply D (5 bases each). The CDR3 is made up of 12 amino acids. CDR1 and CDR2 from the germline V gene are SEHNR and FQNEAQ (reference sequence). Between the trimmed V and J ends, which lost 5 bases and 3 bases, there was a span of 8 bases. The CDR3 spells CASSRGVYEQYF. The CDR3, as DNA: TGTGCCAGCAGCCGAGGGGTCTACGAGCAGTACTTC.

The genes are TRBV7-3 and TRBJ2-5, with no clear D. This CDR3 has 13 residues. Germline CDR1 and CDR2: SGHTA and FQGTGA. V was cut by 5 bases and J by 2 bases, with 9 bases left in between. As DNA, the CDR3 is TGTGCCAGCAGCCGGTCCCCTCAAGAGACCCAGTACTTC. It yields the protein CASSRSPQETQYF.

The CDR3 DNA is TGTGCCAGCAGTGGACAGGGCAATTCACCCCTCCACTTT. Amino acid sequence: CASSGQGNSPLHF. This rearrangement joins TRBV7-9 to TRBJ1-6, with 8 bases fitting TRBD1. The CDR3 loop spans 13 amino acids. Trimming cost V 6 bases and J 7 bases; bases outside gene matches: 2. CDR1 is SEHNR and CDR2 is FQNEAQ in the germline V gene (reference sequence).